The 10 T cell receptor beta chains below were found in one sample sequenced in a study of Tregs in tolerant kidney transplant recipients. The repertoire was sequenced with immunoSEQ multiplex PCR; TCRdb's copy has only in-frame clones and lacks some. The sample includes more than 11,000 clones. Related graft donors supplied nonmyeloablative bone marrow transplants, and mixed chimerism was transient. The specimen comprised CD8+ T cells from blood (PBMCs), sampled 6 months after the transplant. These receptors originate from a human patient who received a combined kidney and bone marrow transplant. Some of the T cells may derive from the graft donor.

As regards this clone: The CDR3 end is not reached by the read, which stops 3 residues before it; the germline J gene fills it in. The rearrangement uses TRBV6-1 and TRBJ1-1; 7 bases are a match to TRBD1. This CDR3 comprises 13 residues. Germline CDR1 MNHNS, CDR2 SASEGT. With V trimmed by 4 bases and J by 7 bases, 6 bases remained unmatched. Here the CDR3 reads CASSVDRVGEAFF. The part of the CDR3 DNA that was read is TGTGCCAGCAGTGTAGACAGGGTGGGTGAA.

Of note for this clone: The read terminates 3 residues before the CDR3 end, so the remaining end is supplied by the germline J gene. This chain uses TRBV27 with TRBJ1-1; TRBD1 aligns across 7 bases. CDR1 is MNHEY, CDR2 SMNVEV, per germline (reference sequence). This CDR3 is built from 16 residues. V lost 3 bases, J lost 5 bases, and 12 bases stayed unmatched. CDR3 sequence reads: CASSFVPPSGGTEAFF. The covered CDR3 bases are TGTGCCAGCAGTTTTGTCCCCCCCTCAGGGGGTACTGAA.

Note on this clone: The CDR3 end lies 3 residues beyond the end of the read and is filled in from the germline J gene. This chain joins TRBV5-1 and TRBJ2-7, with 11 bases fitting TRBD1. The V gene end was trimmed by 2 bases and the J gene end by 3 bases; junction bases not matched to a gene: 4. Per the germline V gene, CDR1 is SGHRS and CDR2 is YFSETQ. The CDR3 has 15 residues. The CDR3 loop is CASSFSGTGGYEQYF. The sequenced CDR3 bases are TGCGCCAGCAGCTTTTCCGGGACAGGGGGCTACGAG.

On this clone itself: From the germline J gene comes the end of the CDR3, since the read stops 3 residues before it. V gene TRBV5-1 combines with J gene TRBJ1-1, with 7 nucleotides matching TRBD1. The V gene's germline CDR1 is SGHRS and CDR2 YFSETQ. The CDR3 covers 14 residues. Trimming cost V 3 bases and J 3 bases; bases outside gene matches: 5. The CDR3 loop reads CASSSTGVYTEAFF. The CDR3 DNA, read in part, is TGCGCCAGCAGCTCTACAGGGGTTTACACTGAA.

CDR3 DNA (partial): TGTGCCAGCAGCTCAGACAGCGGGTCACCG. It specifies CASSSDSGSP. The full-length CDR3 reads as CASSSDSGSPLFF. The rearrangement joins TRBV13 to TRBJ2-2, with a tentative D call TRBD2 (6 bases). The read finishes 3 residues shy of the CDR3 end, and the germline J gene is used to complete it. Looked up from germline, CDR1 is PRHDT and CDR2 is FYEKMQ (reference sequence). The CDR3 has 13 amino acids.

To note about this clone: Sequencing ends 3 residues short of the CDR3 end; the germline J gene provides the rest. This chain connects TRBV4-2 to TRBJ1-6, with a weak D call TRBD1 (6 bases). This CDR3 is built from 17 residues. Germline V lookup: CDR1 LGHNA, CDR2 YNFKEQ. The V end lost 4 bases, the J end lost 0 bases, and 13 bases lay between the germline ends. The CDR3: CASSPPPGASYNSPLHF. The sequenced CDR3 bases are TGTGCCAGCAGCCCGCCCCCAGGGGCCTCCTATAATTCACCC.

CDR3 DNA, as far as it was read: TGTGCCAGCAGCTTAGTTCCCCTAGCTACGGATACG. Protein product: CASSLVPLATDT. The whole CDR3 sequence reads CASSLVPLATDTQYF. The V call is TRBV11-2, the J call TRBJ2-3, with a weak D call TRBD2 (5 bases). The sequence runs out 3 residues before the end of the CDR3; the remainder is reconstructed from the germline J gene. Germline V gene data show CDR1 as SGHAT and CDR2 as FQNNGV. The V and J ends lost 1 base and 6 bases respectively, with 14 bases between them. The CDR3 is 15 residues long.

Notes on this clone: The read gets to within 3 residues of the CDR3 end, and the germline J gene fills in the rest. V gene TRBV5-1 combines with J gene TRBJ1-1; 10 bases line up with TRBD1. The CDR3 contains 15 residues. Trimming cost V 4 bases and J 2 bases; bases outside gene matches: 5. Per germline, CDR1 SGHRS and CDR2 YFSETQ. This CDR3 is CASSPGTGENTEAFF. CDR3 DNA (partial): TGCGCCAGCAGCCCGGGGACAGGGGAAAACACTGAA.

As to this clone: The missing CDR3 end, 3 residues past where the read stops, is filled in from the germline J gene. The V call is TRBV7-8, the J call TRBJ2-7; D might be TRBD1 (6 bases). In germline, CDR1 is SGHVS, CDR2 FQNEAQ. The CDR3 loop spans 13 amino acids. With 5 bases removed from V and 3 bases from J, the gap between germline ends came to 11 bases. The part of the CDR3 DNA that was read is TGTGCCAGCAGCCCCGGGACATACTACGAG. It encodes CASSPGTYYE. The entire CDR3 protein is CASSPGTYYEQYF.

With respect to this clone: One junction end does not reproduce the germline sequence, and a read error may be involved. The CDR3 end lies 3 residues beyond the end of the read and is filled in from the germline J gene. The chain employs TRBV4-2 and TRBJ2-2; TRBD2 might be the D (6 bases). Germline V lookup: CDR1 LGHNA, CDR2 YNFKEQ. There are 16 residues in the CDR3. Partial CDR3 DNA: TGCGCCAGCAACCCCGGACTGGGAGGGAACACCGGGGAG. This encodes CASNPGLGGNTGE. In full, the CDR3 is CASNPGLGGNTGELFF.